One T cell receptor beta chain is described in this entry. In the authors' methods: Researchers report that nucleated cell counts were estimated from reference gene primer amplification. Data came from immunoSEQ multiplex PCR; TCRdb stores just in-frame clones and leaves some out. For V, J and clone size, that table is used; D and trimming come from the DNA. The table has under 100,000 clones, roughly 85% seen once. This record belongs to a study of blood T cell repertoires in COVID-19. As for the study in general: Donors in the United States, Italy and Spain gave samples during acute or convalescent COVID-19. PBMCs, B-cell-depleted T cells, or T cells provided the cDNA or gDNA that made up the material.

This CDR3 spans 15 amino acids. V dropped 0 bases and J dropped 3; count of bases not matched to a gene: 2. Germline assignment: CDR1 MNHEY and CDR2 SVGEGT. The chain links TRBV6-2 or TRBV6-3 to TRBJ2-3, with TRBD2 matching 8 bases. This receptor was identified in a man aged 30-40 years with acute or convalescent COVID-19. Sequences were obtained from peripheral blood. The CDR3 reads CASSYSAGVTDTQYF. CDR3 nucleotide sequence: TGTGCCAGCAGTTACTCAGCGGGAGTTACAGATACGCAGTATTTT.